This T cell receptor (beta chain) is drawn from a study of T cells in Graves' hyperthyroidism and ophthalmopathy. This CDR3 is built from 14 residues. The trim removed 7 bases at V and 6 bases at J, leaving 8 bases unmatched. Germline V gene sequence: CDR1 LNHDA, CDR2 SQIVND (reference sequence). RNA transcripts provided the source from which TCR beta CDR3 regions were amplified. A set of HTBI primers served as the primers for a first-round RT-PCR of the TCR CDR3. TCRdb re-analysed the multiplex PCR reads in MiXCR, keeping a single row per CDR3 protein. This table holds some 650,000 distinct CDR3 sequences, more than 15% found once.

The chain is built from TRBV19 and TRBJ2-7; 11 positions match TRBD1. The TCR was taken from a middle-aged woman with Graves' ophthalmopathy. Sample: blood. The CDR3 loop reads CASTINGQGAEQYF. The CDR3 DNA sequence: TGTGCCAGTACCATTAACGGACAGGGGGCCGAGCAGTACTTC.